This T cell receptor (beta chain) originates from a study of T cells after yellow fever vaccination (dated by TCRdb to between 2017 and 2020). For the wider study: The SMART-Seq v4 Ultra Low Input RNA kit was used to prepare libraries from fractions with low cell numbers. Blood was drawn at multiple timepoints before and after primary and secondary immunization, with bulk PBMC replicates and cell subsets isolated. Two healthy male donors, one aged 18 to 29 and one aged 30 to 39 years, were included in the cohort. To track T-cell clones before and after primary and booster YFV17D yellow fever vaccination, bulk TCR alpha and beta repertoires were sequenced longitudinally.

This sample's treatment or condition label indicates: live attenuated yellow fever vaccine strain. Two biological replicates of bulk PBMCs were collected at each blood-draw timepoint. PBMCs were isolated from peripheral blood using a standard Ficoll-Paque protocol. RNA was extracted with TriZol from bulk PBMCs, CD4 and CD8 fractions, and dextramer-positive and dextramer-negative fractions. TCRdb records Illumina NovaSeq 6000 as the sequencer. Synthesis of TCR cDNA relied on 5'RACE template switching, a step that introduced a universal primer site along with unique molecular identifiers. Priming for cDNA synthesis came from both the TCR alpha and TCR beta constant segments. Library amplification used two PCR steps, and the second PCR step added sample barcodes and sequencing adapters. Sequencing of libraries was performed on Illumina HiSeq 2500 (2x100 bp) or NovaSeq (2x150 bp). In the paper's pipeline: Demultiplexing of reads and collapsing into UMI consensus sequences were performed with MIGEC, and V(D)J alignment was carried out with MiXCR. Vaccine-responding clonotypes were identified with edgeR using replicate PBMC samples, with FDR below 0.01 and a log2 fold change above 5 up to day 15 being required. Bulk clonotypes were assigned CD4 or CD8 identity according to which sequenced CD4 or CD8 repertoire held them at higher abundance. Using fastp at Q25 and MiXCR, TCRdb reprocessed the public reads and kept productive beta chains. Rows matching on CDR3 protein sequence are summarized as one entry with the most common DNA and genes. Clone size and V and J calls follow TCRdb, not the original study. The sample profile shows approximately 250,000 distinct CDR3 sequences; about 3.9% of them were found once. The ten largest account for roughly a fifth of the sample.

Overall study outcomes, separate from this receptor: Most clones expanded after primary vaccination were re-detected after the booster (just under 97% of CD4 and approximately 88% of CD8), suggesting broad memory maintenance. Because only a couple of donors were included in the study, the extent to which the findings can be generalized is limited. Compared with the primary T-cell response, the secondary T-cell response was weaker but faster, peaking on day 5 rather than day 15. Computational filtering was needed because FACS-sorted repertoires could contain abundant contaminating clonotypes from the bulk population. A small fraction of clonotypes showed up in both the CD4 and CD8 compartments, probably as a result of convergent recombination.

This clonotype appeared many times. Its antigen is currently not known. Per-nucleotide qualities are absent, and no much larger clonotype sits a single base away. The germline V gene provides CDR1 ENHRY and CDR2 SYGVKD. There are 14 amino acids in the CDR3, from cysteine to phenylalanine inclusive. Here the CDR3 DNA is all that survives: 42 bases in frame from base 1. Clipping removes 4 bases from V and 3 bases from J, with 5 as the unmatched junction base count. Recombination connected TRBV10-3 to TRBJ1-1, with TRBD1 identical over 7 junction bases. This clonotype originated in a man aged 18 to 30 who received the YFV17D yellow fever vaccine. Sequences were derived from PBMCs, sampled 15 days after the yellow fever booster vaccination. The sequenced DNA: TGTGCCATCAGTGTCGGGGACAGCCACACTGAAGCTTTCTTT. It encodes CAISVGDSHTEAFF.